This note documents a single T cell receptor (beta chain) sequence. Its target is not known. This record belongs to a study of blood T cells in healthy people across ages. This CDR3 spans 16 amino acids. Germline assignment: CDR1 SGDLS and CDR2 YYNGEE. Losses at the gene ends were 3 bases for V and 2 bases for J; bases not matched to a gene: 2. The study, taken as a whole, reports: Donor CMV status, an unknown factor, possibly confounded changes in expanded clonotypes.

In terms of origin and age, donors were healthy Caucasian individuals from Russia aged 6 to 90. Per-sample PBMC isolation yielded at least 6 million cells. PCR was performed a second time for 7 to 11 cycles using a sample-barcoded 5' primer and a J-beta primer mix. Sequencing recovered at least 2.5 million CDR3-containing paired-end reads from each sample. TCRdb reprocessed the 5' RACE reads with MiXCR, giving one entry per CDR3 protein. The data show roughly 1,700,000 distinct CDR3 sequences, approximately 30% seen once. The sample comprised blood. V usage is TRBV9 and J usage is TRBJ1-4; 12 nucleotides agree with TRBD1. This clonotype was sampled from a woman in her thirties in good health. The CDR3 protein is CASSAGQGATNEKLFF. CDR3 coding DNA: TGTGCCAGCAGCGCGGGACAGGGGGCTACTAATGAAAAACTGTTTTTT.